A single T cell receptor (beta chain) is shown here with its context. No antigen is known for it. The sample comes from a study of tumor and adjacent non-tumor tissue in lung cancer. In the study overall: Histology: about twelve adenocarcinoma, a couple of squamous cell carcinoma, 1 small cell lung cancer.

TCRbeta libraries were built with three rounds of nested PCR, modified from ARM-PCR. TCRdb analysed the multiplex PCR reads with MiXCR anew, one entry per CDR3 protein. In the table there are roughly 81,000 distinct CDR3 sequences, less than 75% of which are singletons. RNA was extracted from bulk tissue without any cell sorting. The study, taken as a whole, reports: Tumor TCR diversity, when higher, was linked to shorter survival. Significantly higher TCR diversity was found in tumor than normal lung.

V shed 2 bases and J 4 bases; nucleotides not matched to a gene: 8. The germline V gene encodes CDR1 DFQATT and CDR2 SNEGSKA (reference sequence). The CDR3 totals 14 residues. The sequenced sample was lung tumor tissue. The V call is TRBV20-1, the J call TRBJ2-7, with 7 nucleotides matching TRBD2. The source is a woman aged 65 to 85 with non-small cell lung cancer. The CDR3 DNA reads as TGCAGTGCTAGACCCGGGACTAAGGTGTACGAGCAGTACTTC. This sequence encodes CSARPGTKVYEQYF.